A single sample gave rise to the 28 T cell receptor beta chains below, sequenced in a study of shared clonotypes between healthy human individuals. Data came from immunoSEQ multiplex PCR; TCRdb stores just in-frame clones and leaves some out. The sample carries around 440,000 clones, over 60% recorded once. What was sequenced was PBMCs. The receptors shown here come from a woman aged 40 to 50 in good health. Some clones in this sample may be carry-over from other donors' samples.

This clone was counted a single time. V gene TRBV20-1 combines with J gene TRBJ2-7; D is undetermined. CDR1 is DFQATT and CDR2 is SNEGSKA in the germline V gene (reference sequence). The V end lost 5 bases, the J end lost 3 bases, and 8 bases lay between the germline ends. The CDR3 is made up of 11 amino acids. The DNA of the CDR3 is TGCAGTGCTGGACCAAACTACGAGCAGTACTTC. Translated: CSAGPNYEQYF.

This chain uses TRBV4-1 with TRBJ1-2, with D possibly being TRBD1 (6 bases). V was pared by 4 bases and J by 1 base, with 16 bases between. Germline-derived CDR1 and CDR2 are MGHRA and YSYEKL. The CDR3 totals 16 residues. The CDR3 nucleotides read TGCGCCAGCAGCCCAGGGAGGGGGAGGCTTAACTATGGCTACACCTTC. It translates to CASSPGRGRLNYGYTF.

The J gene is TRBJ2-1, the V gene TRBV7-6; 7 positions agree with TRBD2. The CDR3 has 19 residues. Germline V gene lookup returns CDR1 SGHVS and CDR2 FNYEAQ. V shed 4 bases, J shed 0 bases, and the junction held 15 bases outside the gene matches. The CDR3 bases are TGTGCCAGCAGCTCCCTTGGGGGGAGGGCTAGGAGCTCCTACAATGAGCAGTTCTTC. This translates into CASSSLGGRARSSYNEQFF.

The rearrangement joins TRBV5-1 to TRBJ2-3; TRBD2 matches 14 bases. Losses at the gene ends were 0 bases for V and 2 bases for J; bases not matched to a gene: 14. The CDR3 consists of 21 residues. CDR1 and CDR2 from the germline V gene are SGHRS and YFSETQ. CDR3 region: CASSLGQGLAGAWTYTDTQYF. CDR3 DNA sequence: TGCGCCAGCAGCTTGGGACAGGGACTAGCGGGAGCGTGGACTTACACAGATACGCAGTATTTT.

Of note for this clone: Given a much more abundant clone one base away, this may be a read error. Other DNA variants within this sample encode the same CDR3. The chain combines TRBV7-9 with TRBJ1-4; D remains unclear. The CDR3 consists of 14 residues. In germline, CDR1 is SEHNR, CDR2 FQNEAQ (reference sequence). The CDR3 DNA sequence: TGTGCCAGCAGCCCCTCGGGCAGGCCTGAAAAGCTGTTTTTT. Translated: CASSPSGRPEKLFF.

This clone was observed once. The rearrangement uses TRBV28 and TRBJ2-2; weak D call: TRBD1 (5 bases). From germline, CDR1 is MDHEN and CDR2 SYDVKM. V lost 0 bases, J lost 11 bases, and 16 bases lay in between. There are 15 residues in the CDR3. The CDR3 loop reads CASSLWGFLRGELFF. In nucleotides, the CDR3 is TGTGCCAGCAGTTTATGGGGGTTCCTTAGGGGAGAGCTGTTTTTT.

The chain joins TRBV4-2 to TRBJ2-7; 10 nucleotides agree with TRBD2. The germline gives CDR1 LGHNA, CDR2 YNFKEQ. The CDR3 length is 16 residues. Trimming removed 3 bases from V and 4 bases from J; junction bases left unmatched: 9. The CDR3 here is CASSQEPGLAHYEQYF. The CDR3 region has the DNA TGTGCCAGCAGCCAGGAACCGGGACTAGCGCATTACGAGCAGTACTTC.

This clone was counted between two and nine times. V gene TRBV27 combines with J gene TRBJ2-2, with D unresolved. The CDR3 covers 13 residues. The germline CDR1 and CDR2 sequences are MNHEY and SMNVEV (reference sequence). Trimming cost V 8 bases and J 1 base, with 8 bases left between them. The CDR3 sequence is CASALWNTGELFF. The CDR3 region has the DNA TGTGCCAGCGCTCTCTGGAACACCGGGGAGCTGTTTTTT.

The chain couples TRBV5-1 to TRBJ2-7; tentatively, D is TRBD1 (6 bases). The CDR3 totals 14 residues. The germline V gene has CDR1 SGHRS and CDR2 YFSETQ. The V and J ends lost 4 bases and 4 bases respectively, with 15 bases between them. CDR3: CASSLGGDTYEQYF. DNA of the CDR3: TGCGCCAGCAGCCTTGGTGGGGACACTTACGAGCAGTACTTC.

Concerning this clone: A far bigger clonotype differs at one base, so this is likely a read error. This sample includes further DNA sequences coding for the same CDR3. This chain joins TRBV7-2 and TRBJ2-2, with D hard to call. The CDR3 is 13 residues long. Per germline, CDR1 SGHTA and CDR2 FQGNSA. The V end was cut by 1 base, the J end by 4 bases, with 4 bases between. CDR3 DNA sequence: TGTGCCAGCAGCTTAGGCCCCACCGGGGAGCTGTTTTTT. Encoded protein: CASSLGPTGELFF.

This chain connects TRBV7-2 to TRBJ1-1, with D possibly matching TRBD1 (6 bases). From germline, CDR1 is SGHTA and CDR2 FQGNSA. The CDR3 is made up of 14 amino acids. Between the trimmed V and J ends, which lost 1 base and 1 base, there was a span of 7 bases. The CDR3 DNA reads TGTGCCAGCAGCTTAGTGACAGGGAACACTGAAGCTTTCTTT. Translating it yields CASSLVTGNTEAFF.

The chain joins TRBV4-3 to TRBJ2-2; no definite D call. V was pared by 0 bases and J by 3 bases, with 14 bases between. The CDR3 spans 17 residues. CDR1 is LGHNA and CDR2 is YSLEER in the germline V gene. This CDR3 reads CASSQDPTAKYTGELFF. In DNA, the CDR3 is TGCGCCAGCAGCCAAGACCCAACCGCTAAGTACACCGGGGAGCTGTTTTTT.

The chain is built from TRBV29-1 and TRBJ1-1; no firm D call. The CDR3 extends over 12 amino acids. The germline CDR1 and CDR2 sequences are SQVTM and ANQGSEA. V lost 3 bases to trimming and J lost 4 bases, with 9 bases between them. This CDR3 is CSVEFLSTEAFF. The CDR3 nucleotides read TGCAGCGTTGAGTTCCTATCCACTGAAGCTTTCTTT.

The V gene is TRBV9, the J gene TRBJ2-7, with D perhaps TRBD2 (5 bases). This CDR3 region has 15 residues. V lost 0 bases, J lost 3 bases, and 13 bases lay in between. Germline assignment: CDR1 SGDLS and CDR2 YYNGEE. The CDR3 spells CASSVGGLLLYEQYF. The CDR3 region has the DNA TGTGCCAGCAGCGTAGGTGGACTCCTGCTCTACGAGCAGTACTTC.

The chain has TRBV12-5 and TRBJ2-3; TRBD2 aligns across 10 bases. Germline V gives CDR1 LGHNT, CDR2 FRNRAP. V was clipped by 7 bases and J by 2 bases; unmatched bases: 9. The CDR3 has 16 residues. The CDR3 bases are TGTGCTAGTGCCCTGGGGACTAGCGTTGTCACAGATACGCAGTATTTT. This gives the protein CASALGTSVVTDTQYF.

The V and J genes are TRBV11-2 and TRBJ1-1, with D possibly TRBD1 on 6 matching bases. CDR1 is SGHAT and CDR2 is FQNNGV in the germline V gene. V lost 1 base and J 0 bases, leaving 15 bases between the germline ends. The CDR3 contains 17 residues. CDR3 in DNA: TGTGCCAGCAGCTTAGTGGTTTCGGGGGGCTTGAACACTGAAGCTTTCTTT. It encodes CASSLVVSGGLNTEAFF.

This chain links TRBV15 with TRBJ2-1; 7 bases agree with TRBD2. CDR1 LNHNV and CDR2 YYDKDF come from the germline V gene (reference sequence). The V segment lost 5 bases and the J segment 4 bases; nucleotides outside the gene matches: 2. The CDR3 runs to 13 residues. The CDR3: CATSVGLYNEQFF. CDR3 DNA: TGTGCCACCAGCGTGGGACTATACAATGAGCAGTTCTTC.

This clone turned up a few times. The genes are TRBV4-3 and TRBJ1-4, with D unresolved. V lost 4 bases and J 4 bases, leaving 10 bases between the germline ends. This CDR3 spans 14 amino acids. CDR1 LGHNA and CDR2 YSLEER come from the germline V gene. CDR3 protein: CASSLGLYNEKLFF. The CDR3 DNA is TGCGCCAGCAGCCTTGGACTCTATAATGAAAAACTGTTTTTT.

The rearrangement links TRBV11-2 to TRBJ2-5, with D possibly TRBD2 on 6 matching bases. Looked up from germline, CDR1 is SGHAT and CDR2 is FQNNGV. Trimming cost V 0 bases and J 4 bases, with 12 bases left between them. There are 15 residues in the CDR3. The CDR3 nucleotides are TGTGCCAGCAGCTTAGATTGGGAGGTAGTAGAGACCCAGTACTTC. Translating it yields CASSLDWEVVETQYF.

J is TRBJ1-2 and V is TRBV28; D perhaps matches TRBD1 (5 bases). This CDR3 comprises 11 residues. Trimming took off 5 bases at V and 6 bases at J, with 7 bases between the two ends. Looked up from germline, CDR1 is MDHEN and CDR2 is SYDVKM. CDR3 sequence reads: CASSRGNGYTF. CDR3 sequence (DNA): TGTGCCAGCAGTCGGGGGAATGGCTACACCTTC.

The chain combines TRBV10-3 with TRBJ1-1; D remains unclear. The V gene lost 0 bases and the J gene lost 4 bases, with 15 bases spanning the gap. Germline V gene data show CDR1 as ENHRY and CDR2 as SYGVKD. This CDR3 spans 16 amino acids. The CDR3 protein is CAISESNKGGGTEAFF. CDR3 bases: TGTGCCATCAGTGAGTCAAATAAGGGTGGTGGCACTGAAGCTTTCTTT.

This chain links TRBV30 with TRBJ2-3, with D perhaps being TRBD1 or TRBD2 (5 bases each). The germline V and J ends were trimmed by 3 bases and 4 bases, with 11 bases remaining between them. Germline CDR1 is GTSNPN and CDR2 is SVGIG (reference sequence). The CDR3 is 13 residues long. The CDR3, as DNA: TGTGCCTGGAGCCTACGGGGCGCAGATACGCAGTATTTT. This encodes CAWSLRGADTQYF.

The genes are TRBV18 and TRBJ2-5; the D gene could be TRBD1 or TRBD2 (5 bases each). Trimming left V 0 bases short and J 5 bases short, with 13 bases between. This CDR3 has 15 residues. Germline CDR1 KGHSH, CDR2 LQKENI. The CDR3 bases are TGTGCCAGCTCACCACCGGGGGAGTTCTGGGAGACCCAGTACTTC. Amino acids: CASSPPGEFWETQYF.

Turning to this clone: A far bigger clonotype differs at one base, so this is likely a read error. V gene TRBV30 combines with J gene TRBJ2-5, with 12 bases fitting TRBD2. CDR1 and CDR2 from the germline V gene are GTSNPN and SVGIG (reference sequence). This CDR3 has 13 residues. In DNA form, the CDR3 reads TGTGCCTGGAGTCGACTAGCGGGAGAGACCCATTACTTC. The encoded protein is CAWSRLAGETHYF.

With regard to this clone: A read error is likely here: a far larger clone is one base away. The sample carries other DNA sequences with the same CDR3. V and J are TRBV5-1 and TRBJ2-2; perhaps TRBD2 as D (5 bases). CDR3 length equals 14 residues. Germline CDR1 and CDR2: SGHRS and YFSETQ. This CDR3 reads CASSLGGNTGELFF. The CDR3 nucleotides are TGCGCCAGCAGCTTGGGAGGGAACACCGGGGAGCTGTTTTTC.

This chain joins TRBV6-1 and TRBJ2-3; TRBD2 matches at 9 bases. V shed 3 bases and J 4 bases; nucleotides not matched to a gene: 2. This CDR3 spans 14 amino acids. Germline CDR1 MNHNS, CDR2 SASEGT. The CDR3, as DNA: TGTGCCAGCAGTGAGGGCGGGAGGGCAGATACGCAGTATTTT. Its translation is CASSEGGRADTQYF.

The chain has TRBV7-2 and TRBJ2-3, with 8 bases that match TRBD2. The V segment lost 1 base and the J segment 2 bases; nucleotides outside the gene matches: 8. CDR3 length: 17 residues. Germline V CDR1 and CDR2: SGHTA, FQGNSA. In nucleotides, the CDR3 is TGTGCCAGCAGCTTAGTCTGGCGGGAGGCCAACACAGATACGCAGTATTTT. The encoded protein is CASSLVWREANTDTQYF. The variable domain in full, completed from reference TRBV7-2 and TRBJ2-3, reads GAGVSQSPSNKVTEKGKDVELRCDPISGHTALYWYRQSLGQGLEFLIYFQGNSAPDKSGLPSDRFSAERTGGSVSTLTIQRTQQEDSAVYLCASSLVWREANTDTQYFGPGTRLTVL.

V and J are TRBV4-3 and TRBJ2-1; no definite D call. The V end lost 1 base, the J end lost 0 bases, and 13 bases lay between the germline ends. Germline V lookup: CDR1 LGHNA, CDR2 YSLEER. This CDR3 region has 17 residues. The CDR3 loop reads CASSQGASGSSYNEQFF. The CDR3 bases are TGCGCCAGCAGCCAAGGGGCGAGTGGAAGCTCCTACAATGAGCAGTTCTTC.